These 31 T cell receptor beta chains originate from one sample sequenced in a study of spatial heterogeneity in lung cancer. The time point: sample taken at primary tumor resection. TCRdb reanalysed the 5' RACE reads using MiXCR and keeps one entry per CDR3 protein. The sample contains under 40,000 distinct CDR3 sequences, roughly 4.9% of which appear only once. Sequenced here: PBMCs, sampled at surgery. The receptor source for this set is a female donor with early-stage non-small cell lung cancer.

This clonotype came up a few times. The V gene is TRBV20-1, the J gene TRBJ2-2; no clear D gene. Germline-derived CDR1 and CDR2 are DFQATT and SNEGSKA (reference sequence). The CDR3 has 11 residues. The germline V and J ends were trimmed by 3 bases and 4 bases, with 3 bases remaining between them. The CDR3 loop is CSARRTGELFF. CDR3 sequence (DNA): TGCAGTGCTAGGCGCACCGGGGAGCTGTTTTTT.

This clonotype was seen repeatedly, ten times or more. The chain combines TRBV28 with TRBJ1-2, with D tentatively TRBD1 (5 bases). Germline V lookup: CDR1 MDHEN, CDR2 SYDVKM. The CDR3 spans 17 residues. Trimming cost V 6 bases and J 1 base, with 21 bases left between them. The CDR3 spells CASSLRGAADFNYGYTF. CDR3 nucleotides: TGTGCCAGCAGCTTGCGCGGGGCGGCAGACTTTAACTATGGCTACACCTTC.

This clonotype was counted only a few times. The chain links TRBV5-1 to TRBJ2-5; TRBD2 matches 10 bases. J lost 1 base, V lost 0 bases, and 9 bases had no gene match. The V gene's germline CDR1 is SGHRS and CDR2 YFSETQ. CDR3 length equals 18 residues. The CDR3 reads CASSLASSGGPTQETQYF. In DNA form, the CDR3 reads TGCGCCAGCAGCTTGGCGTCTAGCGGGGGACCCACCCAAGAGACCCAGTACTTC.

This clonotype was found many times. The chain couples TRBV5-6 to TRBJ2-7, with 7 bases identical to TRBD2. Germline trimming cut 0 bases from V and 4 bases from J; bases unmatched to any gene: 16. CDR1 and CDR2 (germline): SGHDT, YYEEEE. The CDR3 has 18 residues. The CDR3 loop reads CASSLEAQVASGKYEQYF. CDR3 coding DNA: TGTGCCAGCAGCTTGGAGGCCCAAGTGGCTAGCGGAAAATACGAGCAGTACTTC. Supplemented by reference TRBV5-6 and TRBJ2-7, the full variable domain reads DAGVTQSPTHLIKTRGQQVTLRCSPKSGHDTVSWYQQALGQGPQFIFQYYEEEERQRGNFPDRFSGHQFPNYSSELNVNALLLGDSALYLCASSLEAQVASGKYEQYFGPGTRLTVT.

In this sample, this clonotype turned up many times. The chain carries TRBV7-2 and TRBJ1-2, with 9 bases matching TRBD1. The CDR3 is 17 amino acids. V gave up 5 bases and J gave up 0 bases; unmatched junction bases: 10. Germline CDR1 SGHTA, CDR2 FQGNSA. The DNA for the CDR3 is TGTGCCAGCAGCGTAAAGGACAGGGGATTATCTAACTATGGCTACACCTTC. As protein: CASSVKDRGLSNYGYTF. The variable domain in full, with the rest retrieved from reference TRBV7-2 and TRBJ1-2, is GAGVSQSPSNKVTEKGKDVELRCDPISGHTALYWYRQSLGQGLEFLIYFQGNSAPDKSGLPSDRFSAERTGGSVSTLTIQRTQQEDSAVYLCASSVKDRGLSNYGYTFGSGTRLTVV.

This clonotype was seen many times. The V call is TRBV13, the J call TRBJ1-2; D unresolved. This CDR3 is 15 amino acids long. V gave up 7 bases and J gave up 1 base, with 16 bases separating them. Germline V CDR1 and CDR2: PRHDT, FYEKMQ (reference sequence). CDR3 residues: CASNSRADINYGYTF. The CDR3 DNA follows: TGTGCCAGCAACTCGAGGGCAGATATTAACTATGGCTACACCTTC.

By frequency in the sample, this clonotype is medium-sized. The CDR3, as DNA: TGTGCCAGCAGTTACTCTTCGGACAGCTTCTCACCCCTCCACTTT. The encoded protein is CASSYSSDSFSPLHF. The chain links TRBV6-2 or TRBV6-3 to TRBJ1-6; TRBD1 might be the D (6 bases). Germline CDR1 and CDR2: MNHEY and SVGEGT. Trimming cost V 0 bases and J 10 bases, with 13 bases left between them. The CDR3 loop spans 15 amino acids.

This clonotype was recorded many times. The chain recombines TRBV13 with TRBJ2-3; TRBD2 agrees at 11 bases. Trimming cost V 0 bases and J 3 bases; bases outside gene matches: 5. Looked up from germline, CDR1 is PRHDT and CDR2 is FYEKMQ (reference sequence). This CDR3 contains 17 residues. CDR3 coding DNA: TGTGCCAGCAGCTTAGGGCCGGGACTAGCGGCGACAGATACGCAGTATTTT. Amino acids: CASSLGPGLAATDTQYF.

This clonotype has a count of ten or more. The chain carries TRBV4-1 and TRBJ1-1; D is possibly TRBD1 (6 bases). CDR3 length: 14 residues. V was clipped by 4 bases and J by 1 base, with 10 bases between them. Per the germline V gene, CDR1 is MGHRA and CDR2 is YSYEKL. CDR3 in DNA: TGCGCCAGCAGCCTGGGGGGCCGGAACACTGAAGCTTTCTTT. Protein sequence: CASSLGGRNTEAFF.

This clonotype was detected many times. This chain uses TRBV6-6 with TRBJ1-3, with D perhaps TRBD1 (5 bases). Trimming removed 4 bases at V and 4 bases at J, with 14 bases between. CDR3 length: 15 amino acids. Germline values: CDR1 MNHNY, CDR2 SVGAGI (reference sequence). CDR3 bases: TGTGCCAGCAGTTTAAACCAGGGATTAGGAAACACCATATATTTT. Translated: CASSLNQGLGNTIYF.

This chain connects TRBV3-2 to TRBJ2-2; the table assigns TRBD1, which was not confirmed against the DNA. TRBV3-2 is reported as a pseudogene. The CDR3 runs 17 residues. The CDR3 sequence is CASSQVDRKLNTGELFF. For the CDR3, the DNA is TGTGCCAGCAGCCAAGTTGACAGGAAGCTAAACACCGGGGAGCTGTTTTTT.

This clonotype was detected ten times or more. The chain uses TRBV7-2 and TRBJ2-3, with D uncertain. Germline values: CDR1 SGHTA, CDR2 FQGNSA. The CDR3 runs to 11 residues. The germline V and J ends were trimmed by 1 base and 5 bases, with 1 base remaining between them. CDR3 nucleotides: TGTGCCAGCAGCTTAGAAGATACGCAGTATTTT. This translates into CASSLEDTQYF.

This clonotype was seen at least ten times. V and J are TRBV7-2 and TRBJ2-3, with a possible D match to TRBD2 (6 bases). The ends were cut back, 0 bases at V and 3 bases at J, with 10 bases in the middle. This CDR3 is built from 15 residues. The germline V gene encodes CDR1 SGHTA and CDR2 FQGNSA. The CDR3 DNA reads as TGTGCCAGCAGCTTAGCAGCCGCGGGGACAGATACGCAGTATTTT. Translated: CASSLAAAGTDTQYF.

The table lists this clonotype with many counts. The gene calls are TRBV5-1 and TRBJ2-1, with a tentative D call TRBD1 (5 bases). CDR3 length: 14 residues. The V end was cut by 0 bases, the J end by 5 bases, with 9 bases between. The germline CDR1 and CDR2 sequences are SGHRS and YFSETQ. The CDR3 is CASSLGQRDNEQFF. DNA for the CDR3: TGCGCCAGCAGCTTGGGACAGCGAGACAATGAGCAGTTCTTC.

This clonotype was recorded many times. This chain uses TRBV6-2 or TRBV6-3 with TRBJ2-5; D remains unclear. The CDR3 sequence is 15 residues long. Trimming cost V 0 bases and J 4 bases, with 12 bases left between them. Looked up from germline, CDR1 is MNHEY and CDR2 is SVGEGT. The CDR3 nucleotides are TGTGCCAGCAGTTACTCGATAGAGGTCGGAGAGACCCAGTACTTC. It specifies CASSYSIEVGETQYF.

Only a few counts were recorded for this clonotype. This rearrangement joins TRBV18 to TRBJ2-5; 10 nucleotides match TRBD2. The germline CDR1 and CDR2 sequences are KGHSH and LQKENI. V was pared by 0 bases and J by 4 bases, with 8 bases of the junction left unmatched. The CDR3 extends over 17 amino acids. CDR3 in amino acids: CASSPPSGGARGETQYF. The CDR3 nucleotides read TGTGCCAGCTCACCACCCAGCGGGGGGGCCCGGGGAGAGACCCAGTACTTC. Combining the CDR3 with reference TRBV18 and TRBJ2-5 gives the whole variable domain NAGVMQNPRHLVRRRGQEARLRCSPMKGHSHVYWYRQLPEEGLKFMVYLQKENIIDESGMPKERFSAEFPKEGPSILRIQQVVRGDSAAYFCASSPPSGGARGETQYFGPGTRLLVL.

This chain links TRBV12-3 or TRBV12-4 with TRBJ2-6; 10 bases match TRBD1. Trimming removed 6 bases from V and 0 bases from J; junction bases left unmatched: 11. The CDR3 is made up of 19 amino acids. CDR3 bases: TGTGCCAGCAGCCCCATACCCGGGACAGGGGCCTCTGGGGCCAACGTCCTGACTTTC. Translated, it gives CASSPIPGTGASGANVLTF.

The sample holds many counts of this clonotype. The chain carries TRBV4-1 and TRBJ1-1, with D hard to call. V was shortened by 1 base and J by 4 bases, with 7 bases between the two germline ends. Germline-derived CDR1 and CDR2 are MGHRA and YSYEKL. This CDR3 is 13 amino acids long. CDR3: CASSQVPRTEAFF. CDR3 DNA sequence: TGCGCCAGCAGCCAAGTTCCACGCACTGAAGCTTTCTTT.

This clonotype was observed many times. The chain couples TRBV5-6 to TRBJ1-2; D might be TRBD1 (6 bases). CDR1 is SGHDT and CDR2 is YYEEEE in the germline V gene. The CDR3 length is 15 residues. Trimming left V 0 bases short and J 6 bases short, with 15 bases between. CDR3 residues: CASSLVPTGQNGYTF. The CDR3, as DNA: TGTGCCAGCAGCTTGGTGCCAACCGGACAGAATGGCTACACCTTC. Looking up the rest from reference TRBV5-6 and TRBJ1-2 gives the full variable domain: DAGVTQSPTHLIKTRGQQVTLRCSPKSGHDTVSWYQQALGQGPQFIFQYYEEEERQRGNFPDRFSGHQFPNYSSELNVNALLLGDSALYLCASSLVPTGQNGYTFGSGTRLTVV.

There are many counts of this clonotype. This chain connects TRBV7-8 to TRBJ2-3, with TRBD2 matching 10 bases. Germline assignment: CDR1 SGHVS and CDR2 FQNEAQ. The CDR3 totals 15 residues. After removal of 4 bases from V and 0 bases from J, the junction contained 1 base not matched to a gene. CDR3 DNA: TGTGCCAGCAGCTCTAGCGGGGGTAGCACAGATACGCAGTATTTT. Its translation: CASSSSGGSTDTQYF.

This clonotype was seen more than once but under ten times. The junction shows a germline mismatch at one end, possibly a read error. This chain links TRBV7-9 with TRBJ1-5; D is ambiguous. Germline CDR1 is SEHNR and CDR2 is FQNEAQ (reference sequence). CDR3 size: 15 residues. The CDR3 region is CANSLASAGNQPQHF. CDR3 nucleotides: TGTGCCAACAGCTTAGCTTCAGCAGGAAATCAGCCCCAGCATTTT.

This clonotype was detected ten times or more. This chain connects TRBV20-1 to TRBJ2-7; 8 bases map to TRBD2. This CDR3 is 14 amino acids long. V lost 5 bases to trimming and J lost 0 bases; unmatched junction nucleotides: 6. Germline V lookup: CDR1 DFQATT, CDR2 SNEGSKA (reference sequence). CDR3 in DNA: TGCAGTGCTCCATTAGCGGGGAGCTCCTACGAGCAGTACTTC. This sequence encodes CSAPLAGSSYEQYF.

In this sample, this clonotype turned up many times. The V call is TRBV12-3 or TRBV12-4, the J call TRBJ1-1, with TRBD1 identical over 7 bases. The CDR3 runs 16 residues. V was pared by 5 bases and J by 4 bases, with 13 bases of the junction left unmatched. In nucleotides, the CDR3 is TGTGCCAGCAGTCGGACAGGCCTAGTCCCTTTCACTGAAGCTTTCTTT. This sequence encodes CASSRTGLVPFTEAFF.

This clonotype was observed many times. The chain combines TRBV2 with TRBJ2-1; 14 bases are a match to TRBD2. The V and J ends lost 6 bases and 4 bases, in that order; junction bases with no gene match: 5. Germline V lookup: CDR1 SNHLY, CDR2 FYNNEI. CDR3 length equals 16 residues. The CDR3 region is CASRAGTSGGYNEQFF. In DNA form, the CDR3 reads TGTGCCAGCAGGGCCGGGACTAGCGGGGGATACAATGAGCAGTTCTTC.

This clonotype was counted a few times. This chain connects TRBV27 to TRBJ1-5; no definite D call. V gave up 0 bases and J gave up 0 bases, with 6 bases separating them. This CDR3 region has 15 residues. CDR1 is MNHEY, CDR2 SMNVEV, per germline (reference sequence). The CDR3 reads CASSLSVDSNQPQHF. CDR3 nucleotides: TGTGCCAGCAGTTTATCCGTAGATAGCAATCAGCCCCAGCATTTT.

This clonotype turned up a few times. The chain has TRBV7-2 and TRBJ2-1, with 7 nucleotides matching TRBD2. CDR3 length: 14 amino acids. Trimming at V came to 3 bases and at J to 9 bases, leaving 8 bases not matched to a gene. Germline-derived CDR1 and CDR2 are SGHTA and FQGNSA. In DNA form, the CDR3 reads TGTGCCAGCAGCTTGGCGGGGGAGGTTGTTGAGCAGTTCTTC. It encodes CASSLAGEVVEQFF.

This sequence joins TRBV5-1 and TRBJ2-1; tentative D call: TRBD1 (5 bases). Germline loops: CDR1 SGHRS, CDR2 YFSETQ. With 0 bases removed from V and 4 bases from J, the gap between germline ends came to 14 bases. The CDR3 spans 16 residues. CDR3 residues: CASSLEPGRIYNEQFF. CDR3 sequence (DNA): TGCGCCAGCAGCTTGGAGCCAGGGCGAATATACAATGAGCAGTTCTTC.

This clonotype was seen more than once but under ten times. This chain links TRBV14 with TRBJ1-6; a weak D match, TRBD1 (6 bases). Trimming pared 8 bases from V and 1 base from J, leaving 18 bases between. Germline values: CDR1 SGHDN, CDR2 FVKESK. The CDR3 is made up of 17 amino acids. The CDR3 DNA follows: TGTGCCAGCTCCACAGGGACTTCACTTTCCTATAATTCACCCCTCCACTTT. It yields the protein CASSTGTSLSYNSPLHF.

This clonotype was seen repeatedly, ten times or more. The chain joins TRBV6-5 to TRBJ2-7; D gene uncertain. There are 13 residues in the CDR3. Per the germline V gene, CDR1 is MNHEY and CDR2 is SVGAGI. The V end was cut by 0 bases, the J end by 4 bases, with 7 bases between. CDR3 nucleotides: TGTGCCAGCAGTTACTCGGGCAAGTACGAGCAGTACTTC. Translation: CASSYSGKYEQYF.

This clonotype was seen ten or more times. The chain employs TRBV21-1 and TRBJ1-5; the table names TRBD1, a call not compared with the DNA. TRBV21-1 is a known pseudogene. This CDR3 comprises 10 residues. The CDR3 DNA sequence: TGTGCCACATCTACCATCCGGGAGGATTTT. Translation gives CATSTIREDF.

This clonotype has just a few counts. V usage is TRBV20-1 and J usage is TRBJ1-3; D unclear. V gave up 6 bases and J gave up 0 bases, with 9 bases separating them. The CDR3 consists of 13 residues. Germline values: CDR1 DFQATT, CDR2 SNEGSKA (reference sequence). The CDR3 sequence is CSALEPSGNTIYF. Written as DNA, the CDR3 is TGCAGTGCCCTCGAGCCCTCTGGAAACACCATATATTTT.